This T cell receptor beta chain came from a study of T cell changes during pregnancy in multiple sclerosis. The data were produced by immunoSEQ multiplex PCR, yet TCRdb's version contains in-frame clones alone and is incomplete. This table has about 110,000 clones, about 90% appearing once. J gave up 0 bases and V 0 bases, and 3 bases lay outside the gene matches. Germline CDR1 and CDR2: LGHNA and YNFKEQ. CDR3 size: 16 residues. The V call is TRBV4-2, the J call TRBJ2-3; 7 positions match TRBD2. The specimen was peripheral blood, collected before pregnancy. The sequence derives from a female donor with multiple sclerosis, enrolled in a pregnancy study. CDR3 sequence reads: CASSQEAGLSTDTQYF. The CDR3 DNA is TGTGCCAGCAGCCAAGAAGCGGGGCTAAGCACAGATACGCAGTATTTT.